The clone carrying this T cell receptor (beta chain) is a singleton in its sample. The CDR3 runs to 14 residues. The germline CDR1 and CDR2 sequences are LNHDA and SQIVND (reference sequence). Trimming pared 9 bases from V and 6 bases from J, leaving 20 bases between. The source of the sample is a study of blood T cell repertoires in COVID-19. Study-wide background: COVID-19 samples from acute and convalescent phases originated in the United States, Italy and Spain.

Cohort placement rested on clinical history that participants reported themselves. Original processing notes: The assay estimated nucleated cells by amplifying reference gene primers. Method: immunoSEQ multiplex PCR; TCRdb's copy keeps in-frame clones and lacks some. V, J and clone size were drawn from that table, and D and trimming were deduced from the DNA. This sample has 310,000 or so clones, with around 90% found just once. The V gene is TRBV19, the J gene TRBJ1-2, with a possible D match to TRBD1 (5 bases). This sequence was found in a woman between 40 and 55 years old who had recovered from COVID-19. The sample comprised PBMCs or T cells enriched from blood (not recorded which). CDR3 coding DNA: TGTGCCAGCCACCACCGAGCGGGACGAAATGGCTACACCTTC. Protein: CASHHRAGRNGYTF.